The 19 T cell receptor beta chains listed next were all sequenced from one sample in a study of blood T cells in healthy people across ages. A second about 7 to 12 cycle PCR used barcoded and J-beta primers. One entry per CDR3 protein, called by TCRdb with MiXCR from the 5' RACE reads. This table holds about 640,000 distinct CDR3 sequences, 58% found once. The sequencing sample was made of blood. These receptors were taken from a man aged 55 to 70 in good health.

CDR3 sequence reads: CASSKDRAGNEQYF. The CDR3 nucleotides are TGCGCCAGCAGCAAAGACAGGGCTGGCAACGAGCAGTACTTC. V and J are TRBV5-1 and TRBJ2-5; 7 positions agree with TRBD1. Near its end, the DNA agrees better with TRBJ2-7, so the J call may be wrong. The CDR3 is 14 amino acids. Germline lookup yields CDR1 SGHRS and CDR2 YFSETQ.

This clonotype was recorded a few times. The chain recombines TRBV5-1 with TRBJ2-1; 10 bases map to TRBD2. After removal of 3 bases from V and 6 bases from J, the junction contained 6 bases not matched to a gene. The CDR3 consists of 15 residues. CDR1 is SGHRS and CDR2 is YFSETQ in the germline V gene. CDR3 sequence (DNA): TGCGCCAGCAGCTCACTAGCGGGGTCGTCCAATGAGCAGTTCTTC. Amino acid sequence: CASSSLAGSSNEQFF.

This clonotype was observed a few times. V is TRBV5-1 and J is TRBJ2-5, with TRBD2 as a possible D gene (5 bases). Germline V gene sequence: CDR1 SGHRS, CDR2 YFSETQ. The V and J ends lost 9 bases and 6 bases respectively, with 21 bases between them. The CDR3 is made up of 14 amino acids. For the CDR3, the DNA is TGCGCCACTTCACCGACGGGAATGTCACAGACCCAGTACTTC. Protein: CATSPTGMSQTQYF.

The CDR3 loop reads CATSLADTGELFF. The DNA of the CDR3 is TGTGCCACCAGTTTAGCGGACACCGGGGAGCTGTTTTTT. This sequence joins TRBV24-1 and TRBJ2-2, with D maybe TRBD2 (6 bases). The CDR3 extends over 13 amino acids. CDR1 and CDR2 (germline): KGHDR, SFDVKD. V was shortened by 6 bases and J by 3 bases, with 7 bases between the two germline ends.

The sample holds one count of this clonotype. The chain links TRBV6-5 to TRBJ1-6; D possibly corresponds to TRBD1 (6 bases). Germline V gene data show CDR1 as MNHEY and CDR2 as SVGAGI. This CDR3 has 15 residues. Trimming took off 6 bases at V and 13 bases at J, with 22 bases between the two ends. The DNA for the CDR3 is TGTGCCAGCAGGGCAGGGGCCCAATTCACTTCGCCCCTCCACTTT. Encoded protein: CASRAGAQFTSPLHF.

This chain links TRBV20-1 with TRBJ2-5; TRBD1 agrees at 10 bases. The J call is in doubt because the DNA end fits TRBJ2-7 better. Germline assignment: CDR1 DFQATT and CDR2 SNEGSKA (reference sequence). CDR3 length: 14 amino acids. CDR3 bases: TGCAGTGCTAGAGGGAGGACAGGGGGCTACGAGCAGTACTTC. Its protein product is CSARGRTGGYEQYF.

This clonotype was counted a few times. CDR3 in amino acids: CASSRVAGDEQFF. The CDR3 DNA reads TGTGCCAGCAGCCGGGTAGCGGGGGATGAGCAGTTCTTC. V usage is TRBV3-1 and J usage is TRBJ2-1; the match to TRBD2 covers 9 bases. The trim removed 4 bases at V and 8 bases at J, leaving 3 bases unmatched. Germline CDR1 is LGHDT and CDR2 is YNNKEL (reference sequence). CDR3 length: 13 amino acids.

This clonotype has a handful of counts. The CDR3 sequence is CASSRGLETQYF. The CDR3 DNA reads as TGTGCCAGCAGTAGGGGTTTGGAGACCCAGTACTTC. The rearrangement links TRBV5-6 to TRBJ2-5; D possibly corresponds to TRBD1 (5 bases). The CDR3 spans 12 residues. CDR1 SGHDT and CDR2 YYEEEE come from the germline V gene. Trimming removed 5 bases from V and 5 bases from J, with 10 bases in between.

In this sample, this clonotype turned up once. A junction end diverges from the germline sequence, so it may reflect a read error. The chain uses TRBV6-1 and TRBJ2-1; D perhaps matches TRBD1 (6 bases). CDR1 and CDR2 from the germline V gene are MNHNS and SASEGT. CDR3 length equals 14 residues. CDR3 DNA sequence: TGTGCCGGCAGGGATCAGGGGTCCTACAATGAGCAGTTCTTC. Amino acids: CAGRDQGSYNEQFF.

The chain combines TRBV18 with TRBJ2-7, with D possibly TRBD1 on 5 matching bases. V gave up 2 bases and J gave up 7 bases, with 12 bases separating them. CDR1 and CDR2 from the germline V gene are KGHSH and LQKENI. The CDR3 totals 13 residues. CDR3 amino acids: CASSPYTGNEQYF. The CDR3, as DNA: TGTGCCAGCTCACCATACACAGGCAATGAGCAGTACTTC.

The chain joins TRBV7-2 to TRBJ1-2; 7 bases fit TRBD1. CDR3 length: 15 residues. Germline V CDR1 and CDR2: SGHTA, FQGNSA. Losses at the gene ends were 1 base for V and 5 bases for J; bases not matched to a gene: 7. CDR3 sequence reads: CASSLGLGGLYGYTF. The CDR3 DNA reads TGTGCCAGCAGCTTAGGTTTAGGGGGCTTATATGGCTACACCTTC.

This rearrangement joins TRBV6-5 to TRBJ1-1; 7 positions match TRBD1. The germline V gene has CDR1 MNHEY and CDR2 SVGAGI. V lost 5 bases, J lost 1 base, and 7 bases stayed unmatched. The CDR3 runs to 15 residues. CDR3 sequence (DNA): TGTGCCAGCAGTACGGGGACAGCTAAGAACACTGAAGCTTTCTTT. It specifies CASSTGTAKNTEAFF.

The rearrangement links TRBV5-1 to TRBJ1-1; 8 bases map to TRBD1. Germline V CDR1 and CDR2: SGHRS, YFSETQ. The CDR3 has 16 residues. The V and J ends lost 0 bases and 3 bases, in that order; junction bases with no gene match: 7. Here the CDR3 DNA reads TGCGCCAGCAGCTTGGGGACAGGGAGTTTCGACACTGAAGCTTTCTTT. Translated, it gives CASSLGTGSFDTEAFF.

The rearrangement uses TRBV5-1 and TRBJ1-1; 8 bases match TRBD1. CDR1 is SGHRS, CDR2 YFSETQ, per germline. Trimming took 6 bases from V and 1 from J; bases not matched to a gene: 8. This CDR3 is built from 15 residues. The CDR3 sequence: CASTARQGQNTEAFF. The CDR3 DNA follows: TGCGCCAGCACCGCCCGACAGGGGCAGAACACTGAAGCTTTCTTT.

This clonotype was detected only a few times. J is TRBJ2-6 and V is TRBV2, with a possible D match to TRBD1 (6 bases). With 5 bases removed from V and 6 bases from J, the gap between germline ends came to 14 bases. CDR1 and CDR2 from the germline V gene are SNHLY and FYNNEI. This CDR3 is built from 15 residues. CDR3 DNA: TGTGCCAGCAGTTCCACAGGGCTAGAGGCCAACGTCCTGACTTTC. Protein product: CASSSTGLEANVLTF.

The CDR3 region has the DNA TGTGCCAGCAGCCGCAGTGGCGTC. Encoded protein: CASSRSGV. The chain joins TRBV3-1 to TRBJ2-7, with D uncertain. This CDR3 region has 8 residues. Germline CDR1 reads LGHDT; CDR2 reads YNNKEL (reference sequence).

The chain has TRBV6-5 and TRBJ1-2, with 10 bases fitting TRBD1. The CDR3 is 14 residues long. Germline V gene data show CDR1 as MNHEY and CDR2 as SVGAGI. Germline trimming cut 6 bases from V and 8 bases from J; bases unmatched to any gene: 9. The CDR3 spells CASSRGGQGYGYTF. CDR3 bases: TGTGCCAGCAGCCGTGGGGGACAGGGGTACGGCTACACCTTC.

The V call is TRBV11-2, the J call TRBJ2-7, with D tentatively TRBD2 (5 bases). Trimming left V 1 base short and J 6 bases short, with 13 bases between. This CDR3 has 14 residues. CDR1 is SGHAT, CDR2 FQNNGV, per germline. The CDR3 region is CASSLVPDGVEQYF. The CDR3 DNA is TGTGCCAGCAGCTTAGTCCCCGACGGGGTCGAGCAGTACTTC.

The CDR3 coding sequence is TGCGCCAGCAGCCAAGGAGGGGTGGGAGATACGCAGTATTTT. Translated, it gives CASSQGGVGDTQYF. V is TRBV5-1 and J is TRBJ2-3, with D perhaps matching TRBD2 (6 bases). Germline values: CDR1 SGHRS, CDR2 YFSETQ. Trimming cost V 4 bases and J 5 bases, with 14 bases left between them. This CDR3 comprises 14 residues.